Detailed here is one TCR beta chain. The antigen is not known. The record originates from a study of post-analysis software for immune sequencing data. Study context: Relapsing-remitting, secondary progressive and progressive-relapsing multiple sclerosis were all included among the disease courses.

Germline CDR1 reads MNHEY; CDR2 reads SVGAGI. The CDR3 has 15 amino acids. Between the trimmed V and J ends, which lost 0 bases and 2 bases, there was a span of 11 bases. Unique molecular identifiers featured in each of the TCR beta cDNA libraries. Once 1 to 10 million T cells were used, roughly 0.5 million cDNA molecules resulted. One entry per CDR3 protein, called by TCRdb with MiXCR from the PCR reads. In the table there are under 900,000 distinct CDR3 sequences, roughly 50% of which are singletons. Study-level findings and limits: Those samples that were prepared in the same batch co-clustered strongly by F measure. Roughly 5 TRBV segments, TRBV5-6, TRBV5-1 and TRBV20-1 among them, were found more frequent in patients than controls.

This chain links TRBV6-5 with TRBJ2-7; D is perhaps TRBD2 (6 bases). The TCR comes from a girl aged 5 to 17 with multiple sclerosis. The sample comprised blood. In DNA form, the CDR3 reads TGTGCCAGCAGTTACTCGGGTAGCGGCACCTACGAGCAGTACTTC. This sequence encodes CASSYSGSGTYEQYF.